The text below deals with one T cell receptor beta chain. Its ends do not fully match the called genes, so a read error is possible. The CDR3 contains 15 residues. Per germline, CDR1 MNHEY and CDR2 SVGAGI. Healthy Caucasians from Russia aged about 6 to 90 served as donors. A J-beta primer mix and a sample-barcoded 5' primer were used in a second PCR of about 7 to 12 cycles. Through a template-switch adaptor with 12 random nucleotides, each cDNA molecule received a tag. TCRdb re-called the 5' RACE reads through MiXCR, storing one row per CDR3 protein. The table includes fewer than 2,000,000 distinct CDR3 sequences, roughly 30% detected once. This entry belongs to a study of blood T cells in healthy people across ages.

The sequenced material came from blood. The V gene is TRBV6-5, the J gene TRBJ2-7, with 9 bases fitting TRBD1. This sequence originates from a woman aged 30 to 39 in good health. CDR3 region: CASSRETGGWYGQYF. The DNA of the CDR3 is TGTGCCAGCAGTCGAGAGACAGGGGGTTGGTACGGGCAGTACTTC.